This T cell receptor (beta chain) is from a study of a mutant IDH1 vaccine in newly diagnosed glioma. Study at large: Antecedent treatment encompassed radiotherapy, temozolomide, or their combination; the majority received both.

V was pared by 6 bases and J by 1 base, with 9 bases between. This CDR3 region has 13 residues. Per germline, CDR1 MNHEY and CDR2 SMNVEV (reference sequence). Study-level findings and limits: Seemingly, pseudoprogression had no relation to changes in the top peripheral T cell clonotypes. Patients showed vaccine-induced immune responses at a rate of around 94%.

The time point is: week 35, safety follow-up. The vaccine gave 300 ug of a 20-mer mutant IDH1 peptide subcutaneously per dose. New WHO grade 3 or 4 astrocytomas that were IDH1-mutant and ATRX-lost had been found in donors. In regard to this clone: Antigen: not known.

TCRdb's table, derived via immunoSEQ multiplex PCR, lists solely in-frame clones and lacks some. Of roughly 68,000 clones listed, roughly 74% are singletons. The V gene is TRBV27, the J gene TRBJ1-1; weak D call: TRBD1 (6 bases). This specimen was PBMCs, taken from a glioma patient whose treatment included an IDH1 peptide vaccine. The sequence was obtained from a man in his fifties with glioma. CDR3 coding DNA: TGTGCCAGCAGCCCCAGGGGGAACACTGAAGCTTTCTTT. It translates to CASSPRGNTEAFF.